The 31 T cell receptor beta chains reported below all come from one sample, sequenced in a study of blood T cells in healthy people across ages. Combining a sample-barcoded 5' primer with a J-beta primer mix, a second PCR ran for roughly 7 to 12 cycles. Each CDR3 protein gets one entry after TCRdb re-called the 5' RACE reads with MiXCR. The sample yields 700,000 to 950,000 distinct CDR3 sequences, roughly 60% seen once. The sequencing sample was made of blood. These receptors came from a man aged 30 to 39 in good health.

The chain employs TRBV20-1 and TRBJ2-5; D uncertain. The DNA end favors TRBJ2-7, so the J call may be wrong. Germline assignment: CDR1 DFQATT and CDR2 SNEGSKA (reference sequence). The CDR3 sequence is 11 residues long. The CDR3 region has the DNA TGCAGTGCTTTCCACTACTACGAGCAGTACTTC. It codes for CSAFHYYEQYF.

CDR3 sequence: CASSPSRGFDGYTF. The CDR3 DNA reads TGTGCCAGCTCACCATCTCGGGGCTTCGATGGCTACACCTTC. V gene TRBV18 combines with J gene TRBJ1-2, with D possibly being TRBD1 (5 bases). This CDR3 region has 14 residues. V was cut by 2 bases and J by 6 bases, with 13 bases left in between. In germline, CDR1 is KGHSH, CDR2 LQKENI.

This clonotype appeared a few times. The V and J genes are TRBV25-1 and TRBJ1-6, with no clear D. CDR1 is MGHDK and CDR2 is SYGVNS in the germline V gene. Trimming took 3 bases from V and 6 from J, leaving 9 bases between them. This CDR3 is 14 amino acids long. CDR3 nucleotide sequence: TGTGCCAGCAGTGACCCAACAGTTAATTCACCCCTCCACTTT. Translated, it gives CASSDPTVNSPLHF.

CDR3 sequence (DNA): TGCAGCTTGACTTTTACCTACAATGAGCAGTTCTTC. It specifies CSLTFTYNEQFF. The chain combines TRBV29-1 with TRBJ2-1; no definite D call. The V end lost 8 bases, the J end lost 2 bases, and 10 bases lay between the germline ends. The CDR3 runs to 12 residues. Germline CDR1 SQVTM, CDR2 ANQGSEA.

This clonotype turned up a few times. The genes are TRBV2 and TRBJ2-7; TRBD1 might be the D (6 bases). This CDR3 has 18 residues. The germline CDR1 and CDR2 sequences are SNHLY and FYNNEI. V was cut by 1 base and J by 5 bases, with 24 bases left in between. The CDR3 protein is CASSEEPNPGHPYHEQYF. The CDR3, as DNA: TGTGCCAGCAGTGAAGAGCCAAATCCGGGACACCCCTACCACGAGCAGTACTTC.

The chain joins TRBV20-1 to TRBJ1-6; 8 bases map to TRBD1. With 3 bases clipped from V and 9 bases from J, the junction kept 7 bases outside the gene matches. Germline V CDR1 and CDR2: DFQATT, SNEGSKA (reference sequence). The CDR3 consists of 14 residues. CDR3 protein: CSASTQQGGSPLHF. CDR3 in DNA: TGCAGTGCTAGTACCCAACAGGGGGGTTCACCCCTCCACTTT.

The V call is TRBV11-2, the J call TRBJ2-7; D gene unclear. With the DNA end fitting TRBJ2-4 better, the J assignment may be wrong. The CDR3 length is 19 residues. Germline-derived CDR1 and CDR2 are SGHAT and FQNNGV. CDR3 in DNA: TGTGCCAGCAGCGTTAGGCGGATGGGGAATAGGTTGGCCAAAAACATTCAGTACTTC. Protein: CASSVRRMGNRLAKNIQYF.

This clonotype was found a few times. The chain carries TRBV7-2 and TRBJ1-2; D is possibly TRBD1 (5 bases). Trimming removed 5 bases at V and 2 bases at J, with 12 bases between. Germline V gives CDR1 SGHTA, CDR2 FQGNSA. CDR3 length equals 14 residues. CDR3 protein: CASSPRGGNYGYTF. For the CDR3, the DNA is TGTGCCAGCAGCCCGCGGGGGGGGAACTATGGCTACACCTTC.

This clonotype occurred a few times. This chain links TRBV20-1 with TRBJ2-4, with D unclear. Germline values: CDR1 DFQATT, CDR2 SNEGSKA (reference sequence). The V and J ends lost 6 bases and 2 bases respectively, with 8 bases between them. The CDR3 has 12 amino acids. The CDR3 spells CSAEMTKNIQYF. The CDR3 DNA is TGCAGTGCGGAGATGACCAAAAACATTCAGTACTTC.

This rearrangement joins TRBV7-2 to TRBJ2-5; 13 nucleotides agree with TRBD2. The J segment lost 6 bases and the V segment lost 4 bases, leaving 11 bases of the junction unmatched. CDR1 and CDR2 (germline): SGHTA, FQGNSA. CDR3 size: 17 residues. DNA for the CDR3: TGTGCCAGCAGCTCGACCCCGGGACTAGCGGGAATCAAGACCCAGTACTTC. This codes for CASSSTPGLAGIKTQYF.

The CDR3 DNA is TGTGCCAGCAGCACCCTCAGAGGGAGGGGCTACACCTTC. It translates to CASSTLRGRGYTF. This chain uses TRBV7-2 with TRBJ1-2; D uncertain. Germline lookup yields CDR1 SGHTA and CDR2 FQGNSA. CDR3 length: 13 residues. Trimming left V 5 bases short and J 8 bases short, with 15 bases between.

CDR3 amino acids: CASSPGLGLYF. In nucleotides, the CDR3 is TGTGCCAGCAGTCCCGGTTTGGGCCTGTACTTC. The genes are TRBV6-5 and TRBJ2-5; D not certain. Trimming stripped 5 bases from V and 13 bases from J, with 14 bases between. Germline loops: CDR1 MNHEY, CDR2 SVGAGI. The CDR3 has 11 amino acids.

The CDR3, as DNA: TGCAGTGCTATTGCCCTGCTAGCGGGGGCTGGGATTCAGTACTTC. Residues: CSAIALLAGAGIQYF. The chain recombines TRBV20-1 with TRBJ2-4; 10 positions match TRBD2. The CDR3 is 15 amino acids. V shed 4 bases and J 10 bases; nucleotides not matched to a gene: 13. Germline lookup yields CDR1 DFQATT and CDR2 SNEGSKA (reference sequence).

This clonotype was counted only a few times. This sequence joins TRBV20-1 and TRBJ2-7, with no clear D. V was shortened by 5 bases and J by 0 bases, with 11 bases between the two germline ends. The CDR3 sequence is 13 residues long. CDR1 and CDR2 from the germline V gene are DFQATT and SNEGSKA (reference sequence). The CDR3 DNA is TGCAGTGCTGAGTCCAGTGGCTCCTACGAGCAGTACTTC. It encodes CSAESSGSYEQYF.

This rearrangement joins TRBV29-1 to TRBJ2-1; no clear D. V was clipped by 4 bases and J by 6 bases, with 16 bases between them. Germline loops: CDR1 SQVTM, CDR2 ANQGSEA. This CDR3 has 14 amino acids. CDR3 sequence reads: CSVGVLPNSNEQFF. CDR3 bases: TGCAGCGTTGGCGTTCTACCTAATTCCAATGAGCAGTTCTTC.

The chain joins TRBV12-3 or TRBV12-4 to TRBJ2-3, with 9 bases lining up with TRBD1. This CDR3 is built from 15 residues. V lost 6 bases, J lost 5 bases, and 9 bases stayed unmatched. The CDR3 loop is CASSLQGAAVDTQYF. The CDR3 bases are TGTGCCAGCAGCCTACAGGGGGCCGCGGTAGATACGCAGTATTTT.

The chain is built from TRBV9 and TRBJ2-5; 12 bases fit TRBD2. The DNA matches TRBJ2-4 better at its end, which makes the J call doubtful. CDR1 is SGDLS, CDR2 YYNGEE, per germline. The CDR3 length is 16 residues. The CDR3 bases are TGTGCCAGCAGCGTAGGGACTAGCGGGATGAGGAACATTCAGTACTTC. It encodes CASSVGTSGMRNIQYF.

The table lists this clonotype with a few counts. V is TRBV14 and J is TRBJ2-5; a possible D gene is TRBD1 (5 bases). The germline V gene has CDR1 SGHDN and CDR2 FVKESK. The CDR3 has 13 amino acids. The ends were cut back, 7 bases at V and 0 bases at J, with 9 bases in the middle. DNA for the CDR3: TGTGCCAGCAAGAACAGGCACCAAGAGACCCAGTACTTC. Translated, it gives CASKNRHQETQYF.

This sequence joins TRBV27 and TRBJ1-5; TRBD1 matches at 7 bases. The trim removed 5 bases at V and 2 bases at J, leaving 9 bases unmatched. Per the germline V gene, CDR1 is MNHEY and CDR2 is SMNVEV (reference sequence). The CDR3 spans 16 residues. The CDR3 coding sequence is TGTGCCAGCAGTGGGCGACAGGGCGGGGGCAATCAGCCCCAGCATTTT. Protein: CASSGRQGGGNQPQHF.

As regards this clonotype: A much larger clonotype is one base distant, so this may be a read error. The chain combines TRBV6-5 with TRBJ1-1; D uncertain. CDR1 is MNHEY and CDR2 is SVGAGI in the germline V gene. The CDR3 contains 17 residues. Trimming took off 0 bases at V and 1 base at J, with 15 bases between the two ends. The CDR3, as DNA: TGTGCCAGCAGTTACTCGATCAAGTGGAGGCAGAACACTGAAGCTTTCTTT. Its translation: CASSYSIKWRQNTEAFF.

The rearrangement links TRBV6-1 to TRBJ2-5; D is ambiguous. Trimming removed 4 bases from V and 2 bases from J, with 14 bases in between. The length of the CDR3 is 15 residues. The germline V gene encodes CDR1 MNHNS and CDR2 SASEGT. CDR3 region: CASSGGLVAQETQYF. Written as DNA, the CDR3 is TGTGCCAGCAGTGGAGGCTTAGTGGCGCAAGAGACCCAGTACTTC.

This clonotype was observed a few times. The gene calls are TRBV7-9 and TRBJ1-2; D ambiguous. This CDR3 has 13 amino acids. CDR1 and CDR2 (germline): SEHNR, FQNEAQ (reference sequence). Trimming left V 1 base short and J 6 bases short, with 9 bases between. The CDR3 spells CASSLGEGNGYTF. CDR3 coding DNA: TGTGCCAGCAGCTTAGGAGAGGGTAATGGCTACACCTTC. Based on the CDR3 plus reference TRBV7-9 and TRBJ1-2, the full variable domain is DTGVSQNPRHKITKRGQNVTFRCDPISEHNRLYWYRQTLGQGPEFLTYFQNEAQLEKSRLLSDRFSAERPKGSFSTLEIQRTEQGDSAMYLCASSLGEGNGYTFGSGTRLTVV.

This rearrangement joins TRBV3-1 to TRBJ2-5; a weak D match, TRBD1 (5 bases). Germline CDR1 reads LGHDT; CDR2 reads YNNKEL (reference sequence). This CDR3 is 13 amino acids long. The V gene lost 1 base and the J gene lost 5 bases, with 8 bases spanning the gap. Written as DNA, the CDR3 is TGTGCCAGCAGCCAAGCAGGGCCCGAGACCCAGTACTTC. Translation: CASSQAGPETQYF.

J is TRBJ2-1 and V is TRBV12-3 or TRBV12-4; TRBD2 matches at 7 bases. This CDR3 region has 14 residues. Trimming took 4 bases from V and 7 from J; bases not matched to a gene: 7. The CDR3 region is CASSWAGGGNEQFF. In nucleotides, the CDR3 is TGTGCCAGCAGTTGGGCCGGGGGAGGGAATGAGCAGTTCTTC.

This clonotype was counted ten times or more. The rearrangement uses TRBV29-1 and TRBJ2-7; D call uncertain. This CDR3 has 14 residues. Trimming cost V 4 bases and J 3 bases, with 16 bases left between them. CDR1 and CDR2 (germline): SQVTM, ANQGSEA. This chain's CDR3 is CSVGFGRLVYEQYF. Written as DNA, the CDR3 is TGCAGCGTTGGGTTTGGACGCCTGGTCTACGAGCAGTACTTC.

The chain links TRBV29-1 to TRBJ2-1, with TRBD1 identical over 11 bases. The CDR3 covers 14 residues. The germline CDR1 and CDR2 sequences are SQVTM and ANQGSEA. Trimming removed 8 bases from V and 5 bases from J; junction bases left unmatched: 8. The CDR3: CSTRDRGWNNEQFF. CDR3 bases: TGCAGCACCCGGGACAGGGGGTGGAACAATGAGCAGTTCTTC.

The CDR3 here is CASSQDGFMSSYEQFF. The CDR3 coding sequence is TGTGCCAGCAGCCAAGACGGTTTTATGAGCTCCTACGAGCAGTTCTTC. V gene TRBV4-2 combines with J gene TRBJ2-1; D uncertain. Trimming shortened V by 0 bases and J by 10 bases, and 19 bases separated the two germline ends. Germline CDR1 LGHNA, CDR2 YNFKEQ. The CDR3 totals 16 residues.

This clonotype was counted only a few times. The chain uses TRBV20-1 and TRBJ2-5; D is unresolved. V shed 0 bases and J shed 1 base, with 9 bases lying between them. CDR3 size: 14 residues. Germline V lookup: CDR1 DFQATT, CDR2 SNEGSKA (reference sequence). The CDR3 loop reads CSARDLGGQETQYF. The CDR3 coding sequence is TGCAGTGCTAGAGATCTGGGCGGCCAAGAGACCCAGTACTTC.

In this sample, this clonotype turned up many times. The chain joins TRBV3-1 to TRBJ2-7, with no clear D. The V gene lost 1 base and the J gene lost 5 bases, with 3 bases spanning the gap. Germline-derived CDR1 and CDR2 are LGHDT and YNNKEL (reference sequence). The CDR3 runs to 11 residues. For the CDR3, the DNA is TGTGCCAGCAGCCAAGGAAACGAGCAGTACTTC. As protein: CASSQGNEQYF.

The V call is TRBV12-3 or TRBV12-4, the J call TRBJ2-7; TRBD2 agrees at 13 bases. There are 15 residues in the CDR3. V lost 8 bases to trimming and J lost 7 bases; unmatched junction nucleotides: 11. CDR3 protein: CASLRTSGGYNEQYF. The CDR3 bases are TGTGCCAGCCTGAGGACTAGCGGGGGATACAATGAGCAGTACTTC.

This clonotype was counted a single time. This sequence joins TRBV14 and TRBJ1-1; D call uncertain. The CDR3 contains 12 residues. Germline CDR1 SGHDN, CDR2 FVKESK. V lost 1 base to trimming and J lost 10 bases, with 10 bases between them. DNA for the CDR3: TGTGCCAGCAGCCAAGTCTGGGAGGGAGCTTTCTTT. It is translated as CASSQVWEGAFF.